This is a list of T cell receptor beta chains from one sample in a study of blood T cell repertoires in COVID-19. Sequencing was performed with immunoSEQ multiplex PCR; in TCRdb, only in-frame clones are kept and a portion is missing. The sample records some 120,000 clones, 80% being singletons. Sample: peripheral blood. The receptors stem from a man aged 70 or older with acute or convalescent COVID-19. The CDR3 runs from the conserved cysteine through the conserved F or W. The D gene is left open where the match is weak. Part of the rows lack a size; the others show once, few, many or a class for expanded clones.

j_gene,v_gene,d_gene,abundance,CDR3aa,CDR3nt
TRBJ1-2,TRBV19,TRBD1,-,CASTLRQGYGYTF,TGTGCCAGTACCTTACGACAGGGCTATGGCTACACCTTC
TRBJ2-1,TRBV4-2,-,-,CASSQGLREQFF,TGTGCCAGCAGCCAAGGCCTCCGGGAGCAGTTCTTC
TRBJ2-3,TRBV5-1,-,-,CASSLGGRADTQYF,TGCGCCAGCAGCTTGGGGGGGCGGGCAGATACGCAGTATTTT
TRBJ1-2,TRBV5-6,TRBD1,-,CASSLQGASNYGYTF,TGTGCCAGCAGCTTACAGGGGGCATCTAACTATGGCTACACCTTC
TRBJ1-4,TRBV10-3,-,-,CAISEGREGEKLFF,TGTGCCATCAGTGAGGGCAGGGAGGGTGAAAAACTGTTTTTT
TRBJ1-1,TRBV4-2,-,-,CASSRQTLNTEAFF,TGTGCCAGCAGCCGTCAGACTCTGAACACTGAAGCTTTCTTT
TRBJ1-2,TRBV23-1,TRBD1,few,CASSNRTGNGYTF,TGCGCCAGCAGTAACCGGACAGGCAACGGCTACACCTTC
TRBJ1-5,TRBV5-5,-,once,CASSWGQGNQPQHF,TGTGCCAGCAGCTGGGGGCAGGGGAATCAGCCCCAGCATTTT
TRBJ2-7,TRBV6-5,-,-,CASSYSGGSRPYEQYF,TGTGCCAGCAGTTACTCGGGGGGTAGCCGGCCCTACGAGCAGTACTTC
TRBJ2-6,TRBV19,TRBD1,-,CASSILPGTGVSGANVLTF,TGTGCCAGTAGTATACTTCCAGGGACAGGAGTCTCTGGGGCCAACGTCCTGACTTTC
TRBJ1-3,TRBV18,-,-,CASSPGSIGGYLSGNTIYF,TGTGCCAGCTCCCCTGGATCCATCGGGGGGTACTTATCTGGAAACACCATATATTTT
TRBJ1-2,TRBV19,-,-,CASSIGNRDYGYTF,TGTGCCAGTAGTATAGGGAACAGGGATTATGGCTACACCTTC
TRBJ2-2,TRBV6-5,-,-,CASRLQRMDTGELFF,TGTGCCAGCAGACTACAGCGGATGGACACCGGGGAGCTGTTTTTT
TRBJ1-3,TRBV7-2,TRBD1,-,CASSFQGAGNTIYF,TGTGCCAGCAGCTTCCAGGGGGCTGGAAACACCATATATTTT
TRBJ2-2,TRBV19,-,-,CATCSGTGELFF,TGTGCCACATGTTCGGGCACCGGGGAGCTGTTTTTT
TRBJ2-4,TRBV19,-,medium-sized,CAVQGIAKNIQYF,TGTGCCGTCCAGGGGATAGCCAAAAACATTCAGTACTTC
TRBJ2-2,TRBV3-1/TRBV3-2,-,-,CASSRGIDTGELFF,TGTGCCAGCAGCCGAGGGATCGATACCGGGGAGCTGTTTTTT
TRBJ2-2,TRBV7-4,TRBD1,-,CASSRRDRVTGELFF,TGTGCCAGCAGCCGCCGGGACAGGGTTACCGGGGAGCTGTTTTTT
TRBJ2-1,TRBV11-2,TRBD2,-,CASSAGGGAYNEQFF,TGTGCCAGCAGCGCCGGCGGGGGGGCTTACAATGAGCAGTTCTTC
TRBJ2-2,TRBV5-1,-,-,CASNERGLGSGELFF,TGCGCCAGCAACGAAAGGGGTTTGGGGTCCGGGGAGCTGTTTTTT
TRBJ1-2,TRBV2,TRBD1,once,CASSSGTGPSYGYTF,TGTGCCAGCAGCTCCGGGACAGGGCCCTCCTATGGCTACACCTTC
TRBJ2-1,TRBV5-6,TRBD1,-,CASRGPRGQYNEQFF,TGTGCCAGCCGCGGGCCCCGGGGACAGTACAATGAGCAGTTCTTC
TRBJ1-1,TRBV11-2,-,few,CASSLVYKNTEAFF,TGTGCCAGCAGCTTAGTGTACAAGAACACTGAAGCTTTCTTT
TRBJ1-1,TRBV10-3,-,-,CAARRERNTEAFF,TGTGCCGCCAGACGGGAGAGAAACACTGAAGCTTTCTTT
TRBJ2-2,TRBV2,-,-,CASRGGGRTGELFF,TGTGCCAGCAGAGGGGGGGGACGGACCGGGGAGCTGTTTTTT
TRBJ1-2,TRBV3-1/TRBV3-2,-,-,CASSQGARGLGYTF,TGTGCCAGCAGCCAAGGGGCCAGGGGCCTTGGCTACACCTTC
TRBJ1-2,TRBV5-1,TRBD1,-,CASSLDRGGYGYTF,TGCGCCAGCAGCTTGGACAGGGGGGGCTATGGCTACACCTTC
TRBJ1-1,TRBV29-1,TRBD1,once,CSVLQGAVGTEAFF,TGCAGCGTGCTCCAGGGGGCGGTTGGCACTGAAGCTTTCTTT
TRBJ2-7,TRBV7-2,TRBD2,-,CASSLWERGVYEQYF,TGTGCCAGCAGCTTATGGGAGCGGGGGGTCTACGAGCAGTACTTC
TRBJ2-7,TRBV5-4,-,-,CASSSGSYEQYF,TGTGCCAGCAGCTCAGGATCCTACGAGCAGTACTTC
TRBJ1-1,TRBV6-6,-,-,CASSPPGGYTEAFF,TGTGCCAGCAGCCCGCCCGGGGGGTACACTGAAGCTTTCTTT
TRBJ1-5,TRBV6-1,TRBD1,-,CASSDPGGSNQPQHF,TGTGCCAGCAGTGATCCAGGGGGGAGCAATCAGCCCCAGCATTTT
TRBJ1-2,TRBV6-5,-,-,CASSRQADGYTF,TGTGCCAGCAGCCGACAGGCGGATGGCTACACCTTC
TRBJ2-1,TRBV5-4,TRBD1,-,CASSSHDRGDNEQFF,TGTGCCAGCAGCTCACACGACAGGGGCGACAATGAGCAGTTCTTC
TRBJ2-1,TRBV5-5,-,-,CASSPRRGGASNEQFF,TGTGCCAGCAGCCCCCGGAGGGGGGGGGCCTCCAATGAGCAGTTCTTC
TRBJ2-1,TRBV7-8,-,-,CASSRDSYNEQFF,TGTGCCAGCAGCCGAGACTCGTACAATGAGCAGTTCTTC
TRBJ2-3,TRBV14,TRBD2,-,CASSLSGGPDTQYF,TGTGCCAGCAGCCTTAGCGGGGGACCAGATACGCAGTATTTT
TRBJ2-2,TRBV5-1,TRBD2,-,CASSPQPSGGNTGELFF,TGCGCCAGCAGCCCCCAGCCTAGCGGGGGGAACACCGGGGAGCTGTTTTTT
TRBJ2-5,TRBV5-1,-,-,CASSPGGSETQYF,TGCGCCAGCAGCCCAGGGGGGTCAGAGACCCAGTACTTC
TRBJ1-4,TRBV7-8,TRBD1,-,CASSASRGQVEKLFF,TGTGCCAGCAGCGCGAGCAGGGGGCAGGTTGAAAAACTGTTTTTT
TRBJ1-1,TRBV14,-,-,CASSLLYAGVSEAFF,TGTGCCAGCAGCCTCTTGTACGCGGGGGTCTCTGAAGCTTTCTTT
TRBJ1-1,TRBV6-6,TRBD1,medium-sized,CASSGQGNTEAFF,TGTGCCAGCAGTGGACAGGGGAACACTGAAGCTTTCTTT
TRBJ1-2,TRBV6-5,-,-,CASTDSSDVYGYTF,TGTGCCAGCACCGACAGTAGTGACGTCTATGGCTACACCTTC
TRBJ2-1,TRBV24-1,-,-,CATSDPIGSSYNEQFF,TGTGCCACCAGTGACCCTATAGGGAGCTCCTACAATGAGCAGTTCTTC
TRBJ2-1,TRBV24-1,-,-,CATSDRQPYSQQFF,TGTGCCACCAGTGATCGACAACCTTACAGTCAGCAGTTCTTC
TRBJ1-1,TRBV28,TRBD1,-,CASNQTGRNTEAFF,TGTGCCAGCAACCAGACAGGGCGGAACACTGAAGCTTTCTTT
TRBJ1-1,TRBV4-1,-,-,CASSQDPGQNTEAFF,TGCGCCAGCAGCCAAGATCCGGGACAGAACACTGAAGCTTTCTTT
TRBJ2-5,TRBV20-1,-,-,CSASRQGTRETQYF,TGCAGTGCTAGTCGGCAGGGGACGCGAGAGACCCAGTACTTC
TRBJ1-5,TRBV2,-,-,CASSAGDQPQHF,TGTGCCAGCAGTGCAGGGGATCAGCCCCAGCATTTT
TRBJ1-2,TRBV29-1,-,-,CSVRAGWGNSYGYTF,TGCAGCGTCCGAGCGGGTTGGGGTAACTCCTATGGCTACACCTTC
TRBJ2-4,TRBV28,-,-,CASSLVGLNIQYF,TGTGCCAGCAGTTTAGTGGGGCTAAACATTCAGTACTTC
TRBJ1-3,TRBV5-1,-,-,CASSSGRNTIYF,TGCGCCAGCAGCTCCGGGAGAAACACCATATATTTT